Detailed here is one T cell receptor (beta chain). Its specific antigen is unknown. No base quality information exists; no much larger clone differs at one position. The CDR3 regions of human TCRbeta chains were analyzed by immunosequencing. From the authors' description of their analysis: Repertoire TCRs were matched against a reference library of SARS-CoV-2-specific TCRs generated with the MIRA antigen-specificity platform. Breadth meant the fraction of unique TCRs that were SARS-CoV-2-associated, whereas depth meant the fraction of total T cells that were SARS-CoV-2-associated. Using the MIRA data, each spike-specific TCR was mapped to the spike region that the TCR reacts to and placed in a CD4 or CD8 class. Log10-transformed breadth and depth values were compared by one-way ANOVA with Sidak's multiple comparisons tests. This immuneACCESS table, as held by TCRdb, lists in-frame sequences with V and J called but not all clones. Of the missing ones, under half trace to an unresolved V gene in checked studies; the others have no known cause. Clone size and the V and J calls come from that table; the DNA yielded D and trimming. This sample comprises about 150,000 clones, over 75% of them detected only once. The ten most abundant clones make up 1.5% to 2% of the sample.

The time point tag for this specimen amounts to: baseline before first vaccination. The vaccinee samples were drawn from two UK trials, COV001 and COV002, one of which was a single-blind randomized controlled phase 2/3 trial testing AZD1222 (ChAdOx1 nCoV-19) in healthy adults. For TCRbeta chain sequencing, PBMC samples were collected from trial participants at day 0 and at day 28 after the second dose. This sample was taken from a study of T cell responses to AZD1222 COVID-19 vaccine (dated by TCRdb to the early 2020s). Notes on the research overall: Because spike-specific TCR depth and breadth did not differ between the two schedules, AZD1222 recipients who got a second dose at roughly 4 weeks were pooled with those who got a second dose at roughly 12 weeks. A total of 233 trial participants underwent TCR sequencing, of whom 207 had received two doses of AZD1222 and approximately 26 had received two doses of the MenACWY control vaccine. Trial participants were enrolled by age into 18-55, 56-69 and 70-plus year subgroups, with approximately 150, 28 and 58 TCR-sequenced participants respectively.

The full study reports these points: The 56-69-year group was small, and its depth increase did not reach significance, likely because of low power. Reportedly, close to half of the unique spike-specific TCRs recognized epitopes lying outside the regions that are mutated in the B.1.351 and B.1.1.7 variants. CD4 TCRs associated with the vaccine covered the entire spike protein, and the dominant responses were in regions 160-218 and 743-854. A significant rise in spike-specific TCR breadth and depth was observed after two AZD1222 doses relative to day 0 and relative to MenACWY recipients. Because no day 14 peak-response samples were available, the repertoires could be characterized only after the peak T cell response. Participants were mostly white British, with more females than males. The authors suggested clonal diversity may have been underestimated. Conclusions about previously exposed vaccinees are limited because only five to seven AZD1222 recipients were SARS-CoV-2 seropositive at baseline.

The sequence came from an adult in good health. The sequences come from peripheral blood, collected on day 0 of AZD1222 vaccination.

Here is the DNA: TGTGCCAGCTATTCGTACACTGAAGCTTTCTTT. It translates as CASYSYTEAFF. The receptor chain draws on TRBV25-1 and TRBJ1-1; no confident D gene assignment can be made. V and J lose 8 bases and 3 bases, and a span of 7 bases separates them. From the cysteine up to the phenylalanine, the CDR3 has a length of 11 residues. Only the CDR3 DNA is retained, 33 bases long and in frame from the first base. The germline V gene yields MGHDK for CDR1 and SYGVNS for CDR2.